This T cell receptor beta chain was observed in a study of cytotoxic CD8 clonotypes in ibrutinib-treated CLL. Study as a whole: Patients attained approximately 25 partial and 2 complete responses; at median around 68 months, approximately 14 remained remitted while roughly 12 progressed. With a range of 6 to 36, the median treatment time before response samples were taken was under 15 months.

V shed 0 bases and J 1 base; nucleotides not matched to a gene: 2. Germline V gene lookup returns CDR1 SGHDT and CDR2 YYEEEE. The CDR3 consists of 15 residues. This clone was seen a handful of times. As yet, its antigen is unknown. Clones were read by immunoSEQ multiplex PCR, and TCRdb kept only the in-frame ones, dropping some. The sample has fewer than 25,000 clones, roughly 62% seen once; the top ten hold around 28%. Study results and limitations: Clonality at baseline surpassed age-matched healthy donors and tracked circulating CD8+ T-cell counts. Among the clonotypes, public ones were uncommon and contracted or held stable on treatment.

Sequences were derived from PBMCs, sampled after 24 months of ibrutinib treatment. This clonotype was obtained from a human donor with chronic lymphocytic leukemia. The V and J genes are TRBV5-6 and TRBJ2-3; the match to TRBD1 covers 7 bases. The DNA of the CDR3 is TGTGCCAGCAGCTTGGGTGGGACAGGCACAGATACGCAGTATTTT. This codes for CASSLGGTGTDTQYF. Full variable domain (remainder filled in from reference TRBV5-6 and TRBJ2-3): DAGVTQSPTHLIKTRGQQVTLRCSPKSGHDTVSWYQQALGQGPQFIFQYYEEEERQRGNFPDRFSGHQFPNYSSELNVNALLLGDSALYLCASSLGGTGTDTQYFGPGTRLTVL.